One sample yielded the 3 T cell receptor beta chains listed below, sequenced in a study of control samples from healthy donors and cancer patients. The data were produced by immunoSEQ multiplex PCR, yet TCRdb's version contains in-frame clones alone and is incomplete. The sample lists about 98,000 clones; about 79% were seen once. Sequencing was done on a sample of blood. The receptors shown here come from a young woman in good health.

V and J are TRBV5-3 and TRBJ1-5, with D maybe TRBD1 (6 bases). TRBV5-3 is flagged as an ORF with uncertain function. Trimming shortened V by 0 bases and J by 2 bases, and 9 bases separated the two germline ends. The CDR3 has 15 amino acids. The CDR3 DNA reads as TGTGCCAGAAGCTTGGTGGACAGTCGCAATCAGCCCCAGCATTTT. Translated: CARSLVDSRNQPQHF.

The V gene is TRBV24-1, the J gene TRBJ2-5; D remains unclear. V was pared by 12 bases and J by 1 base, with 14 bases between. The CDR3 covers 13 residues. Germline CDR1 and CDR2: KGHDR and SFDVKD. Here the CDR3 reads CAGKRTGQETQYF. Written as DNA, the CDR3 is TGTGCCGGCAAAAGAACGGGCCAAGAGACCCAGTACTTC.

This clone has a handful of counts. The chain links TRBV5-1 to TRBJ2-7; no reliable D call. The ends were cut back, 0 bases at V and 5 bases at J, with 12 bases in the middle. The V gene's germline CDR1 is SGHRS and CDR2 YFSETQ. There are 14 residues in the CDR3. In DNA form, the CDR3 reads TGCGCCAGCAGCTTGGTTCAGCTCCGGGACGAGCAGTACTTC. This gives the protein CASSLVQLRDEQYF.